What follows are 10 T cell receptor beta chains derived from one specimen sequenced in a study of patients and donors after allogeneic stem cell transplantation. TCRdb processed the RT-PCR reads anew with MiXCR; each CDR3 protein has one entry. The sample includes about a million distinct CDR3 sequences, roughly 18% seen only once; the top ten take 5% to 6.5%. The material sequenced was blood, either unsorted or a sorted T cell fraction (not recorded which). The receptor set was obtained from a human donor who was either an allogeneic HSCT recipient or a stem cell or donor lymphocyte infusion donor (not recorded which). It is not recorded whose cells these are; they may come from a transplant donor.

The CDR3 DNA is TGCAGCGTCCAGCCGGGACAACACGAGCAGTACTTC. Its translation: CSVQPGQHEQYF. This chain joins TRBV29-1 and TRBJ2-7, with TRBD1 as a possible D gene (6 bases). This CDR3 contains 12 residues. The V and J ends lost 6 bases and 5 bases respectively, with 14 bases between them. Per germline, CDR1 SQVTM and CDR2 ANQGSEA.

The chain carries TRBV20-1 and TRBJ1-2; 7 bases align to TRBD1. This CDR3 contains 17 residues. J lost 7 bases, V lost 6 bases, and 23 bases had no gene match. The germline gives CDR1 DFQATT, CDR2 SNEGSKA (reference sequence). This chain's CDR3 is CSAPGGAVPGQGGGYTF. The DNA for the CDR3 is TGCAGTGCCCCAGGGGGGGCAGTTCCTGGCCAGGGTGGTGGCTACACCTTC.

This clonotype was seen at least ten times. The CDR3 loop reads CASRKGWAEAFF. CDR3 DNA sequence: TGTGCCAGCAGGAAGGGGTGGGCTGAAGCTTTCTTT. The gene calls are TRBV12-3 or TRBV12-4 and TRBJ1-1; a weak D match, TRBD1 (5 bases). The CDR3 is 12 amino acids. Trimming took 6 bases from V and 6 from J, leaving 11 bases between them.

At least ten counts were recorded for this clonotype. V gene TRBV12-3 or TRBV12-4 combines with J gene TRBJ1-6, with a tentative D call TRBD1 (5 bases). CDR3 size: 14 residues. V lost 2 bases and J 10 bases, leaving 12 bases between the germline ends. The CDR3: CASSLSPSGSPLHF. The DNA for the CDR3 is TGTGCCAGCAGTTTATCCCCTTCAGGGTCACCCCTCCACTTT.

The chain combines TRBV12-3 or TRBV12-4 with TRBJ1-4; tentatively, D is TRBD1 (5 bases). The CDR3 has 14 residues. Trimming cost V 6 bases and J 3 bases, with 11 bases left between them. This CDR3 reads CASSSRGPNEKLFF. CDR3 nucleotide sequence: TGTGCCAGCAGCTCTAGGGGACCTAATGAAAAACTGTTTTTT.

This clonotype has just a few counts. This CDR3 is CASSVQGEKSGELFF. The CDR3 DNA is TGTGCCAGCAGCGTACAGGGGGAGAAGAGCGGGGAGCTGTTTTTT. The rearrangement links TRBV9 to TRBJ2-2, with 7 bases lining up with TRBD1. The germline V gene has CDR1 SGDLS and CDR2 YYNGEE. The J segment lost 7 bases and the V segment lost 1 base, leaving 7 bases of the junction unmatched. This CDR3 is built from 15 residues.

In this sample, this clonotype turned up many times. V usage is TRBV10-3 and J usage is TRBJ2-2; D unresolved. The V gene lost 4 bases and the J gene lost 2 bases, with 5 bases spanning the gap. CDR1 is ENHRY and CDR2 is SYGVKD in the germline V gene. The CDR3 length is 13 residues. This CDR3 reads CAISATNTGELFF. The CDR3 DNA reads TGTGCCATCAGTGCAACAAACACCGGGGAGCTGTTTTTT.

The J gene is TRBJ2-2, the V gene TRBV15; TRBD2 might be the D (6 bases). V dropped 2 bases and J dropped 0 bases, with 13 bases sitting between them. CDR1 and CDR2 (germline): LNHNV, YYDKDF (reference sequence). The CDR3 extends over 17 amino acids. CDR3 bases: TGTGCCACCAGCAGAAAAAGGGCGGGGACGAACACCGGGGAGCTGTTTTTT. Its translation is CATSRKRAGTNTGELFF.

This chain connects TRBV27 to TRBJ2-7; TRBD1 matches 8 bases. The CDR3 is 12 amino acids. Germline assignment: CDR1 MNHEY and CDR2 SMNVEV (reference sequence). Trimming cost V 7 bases and J 6 bases; bases outside gene matches: 5. CDR3 sequence (DNA): TGTGCCAGCATGACAGGGGCCCGCGAGCAGTACTTC. Amino acids: CASMTGAREQYF.

The chain has TRBV5-1 and TRBJ2-1; 12 bases are shared with TRBD2. The trim removed 0 bases at V and 7 bases at J, leaving 14 bases unmatched. In germline, CDR1 is SGHRS, CDR2 YFSETQ. The CDR3 consists of 19 residues. CDR3 residues: CASSLEAPVLAGGRNEQFF. The CDR3 DNA reads TGCGCCAGCAGCTTGGAGGCACCAGTCCTAGCGGGAGGGCGGAATGAGCAGTTCTTC.